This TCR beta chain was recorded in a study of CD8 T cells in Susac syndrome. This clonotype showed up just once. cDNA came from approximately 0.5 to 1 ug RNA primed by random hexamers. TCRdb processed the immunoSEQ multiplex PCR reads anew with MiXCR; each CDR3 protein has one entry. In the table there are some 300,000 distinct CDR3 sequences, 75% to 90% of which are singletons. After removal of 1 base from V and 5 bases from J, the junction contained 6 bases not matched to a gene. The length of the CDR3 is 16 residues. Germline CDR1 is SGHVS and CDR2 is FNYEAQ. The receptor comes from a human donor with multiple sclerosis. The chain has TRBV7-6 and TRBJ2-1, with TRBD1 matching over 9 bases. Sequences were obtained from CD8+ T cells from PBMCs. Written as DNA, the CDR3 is TGTGCCAGCAGCTTAGGTCCCGGGACAGGGAACAATGAGCAGTTCTTC. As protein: CASSLGPGTGNNEQFF.